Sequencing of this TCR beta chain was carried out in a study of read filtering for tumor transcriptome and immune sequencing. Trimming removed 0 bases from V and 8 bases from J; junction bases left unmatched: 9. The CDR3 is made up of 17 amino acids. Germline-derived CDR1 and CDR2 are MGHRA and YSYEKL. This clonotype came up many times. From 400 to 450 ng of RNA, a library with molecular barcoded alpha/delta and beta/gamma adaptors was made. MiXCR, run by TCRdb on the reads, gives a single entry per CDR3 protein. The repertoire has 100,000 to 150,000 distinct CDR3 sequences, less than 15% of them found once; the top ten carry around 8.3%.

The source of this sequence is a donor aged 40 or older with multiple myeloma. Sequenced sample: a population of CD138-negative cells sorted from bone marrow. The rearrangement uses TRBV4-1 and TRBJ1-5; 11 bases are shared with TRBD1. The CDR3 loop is CASSQDPGQGARKPQHF. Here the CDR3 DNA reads TGCGCCAGCAGCCAAGATCCCGGACAGGGGGCGCGGAAGCCCCAGCATTTT.